This TCR beta chain is drawn from a study of T cells in Graves' hyperthyroidism and ophthalmopathy. Study information: Peripheral blood was taken when the disease was first diagnosed, before any treatment began. Study findings and constraints: Blood also contained most expanded thyroid clonotypes above 0.001.

Exclusion criteria comprised uncontrolled infection, other autoimmune disease, pregnancy or lactation. Each diagnosis drew on symptoms, thyroxine, TRAb, thyroid ultrasound and orbital computed tomography findings. Amplification of TCR beta CDR3 regions used RNA as the template. A set of HTBI primers served as the primers for a first-round RT-PCR of the TCR CDR3. TCRdb redid the calling of the multiplex PCR reads with MiXCR, one entry per CDR3 protein. The profile shows 490,000 or so distinct CDR3 sequences, less than 25% of them singletons. This clonotype appeared a few times. Its antigen is currently unknown. Losses at the gene ends were 3 bases for V and 4 bases for J; bases not matched to a gene: 4. CDR1 and CDR2 from the germline V gene are SGDLS and YYNGEE. This CDR3 has 14 amino acids.

The genes are TRBV9 and TRBJ2-1; 7 nucleotides agree with TRBD2. This clonotype was sampled from a woman aged 70 to 79 with Graves' ophthalmopathy. Sequencing was carried out using blood. The DNA of the CDR3 is TGTGCCAGCAGCGCGCCGGGACTATACAATGAGCAGTTCTTC. Its protein product is CASSAPGLYNEQFF. Full variable domain (rest looked up from reference TRBV9 and TRBJ2-1): DSGVTQTPKHLITATGQRVTLRCSPRSGDLSVYWYQQSLDQGLQFLIQYYNGEERAKGNILERFSAQQFPDLHSELNLSSLELGDSALYFCASSAPGLYNEQFFGPGTRLTVL.